This TCR beta chain was identified in a study of T cell clonotyping in hematopoietic cell transplantation. In the study overall: Pretransplant recipient samples were taken after cytoreduction. Points from the study as a whole: Without cell sorting, CD4 versus CD8 contributions remain unresolved. After transplant, recipient diversity fell while pathologically expanded clonotypes grew through day 180. Few recipient clonotypes overlapped donors; over 95% were de novo at given depth.

The table came from immunoSEQ multiplex PCR; TCRdb's copy has only in-frame clones and leaves some out. This sample has approximately 50,000 clones, with about nine tenths found just once. V lost 7 bases and J 1 base, leaving 11 bases between the germline ends. The CDR3 has 13 amino acids. Germline lookup yields CDR1 SQVTM and CDR2 ANQGSEA. This clone was detected only once. The target antigen is unknown. The time point: recipient sample about 28 days before transplant, after cytoreduction. This specimen consisted of peripheral blood mononuclear cells, obtained before stem cell transplant. V usage is TRBV29-1 and J usage is TRBJ2-1; D is perhaps TRBD1 (5 bases). This receptor was obtained from a man aged 55 to 70 with biphenotypic leukemia. Some clones in this sample may be carry-over from other donors' samples. CDR3 amino acids: CSAVGESYNEQFF. In DNA form, the CDR3 reads TGCAGCGCTGTAGGGGAATCCTACAATGAGCAGTTCTTC.